The TCR beta chain under discussion was sequenced for a study of T cells in Graves' hyperthyroidism and ophthalmopathy (dated by TCRdb to between 2018 and 2021). At the level of the whole study: Peripheral blood samples were taken at initial diagnosis, before any treatment was given. To identify distinguishing TCR V-J signatures, a discovery cohort of about 100 patients was used, comprising under 45 with Graves' ophthalmopathy and 57 with stable Graves' hyperthyroidism. Prospective prediction of ophthalmopathy was tested in an independent validation cohort of approximately 18 hyperthyroidism patients and 15 to 17 patients who later progressed to ophthalmopathy. The 85 to 100 discovery patients were divided at random into training and test sets in a 7:3 ratio. The study also compared thyroid tissue and blood T-cell repertoires from roughly six Graves' hyperthyroidism patients. Following sampling, methimazole starting at 30 mg daily was given to hyperthyroidism patients, and high-dose intravenous methylprednisolone was given to ophthalmopathy patients. The paper describes TCR Vbeta CDR3 sequencing of 135 peripheral blood samples, made up of 43 ophthalmopathy patients, around 78 hyperthyroidism patients and about 17 progressor patients. Beyond this particular receptor, the publication reports: In validation, the model predicted progression to ophthalmopathy with approximately 69% sensitivity and about 73% specificity, a median of roughly seven months before onset. Most expanded thyroid clonotypes (frequency above 0.001) were also detected in blood, suggesting blood repertoires may reflect thyroid immune responses. Sample size was not statistically predetermined, and blinding of investigators to group allocation was not performed. Ophthalmopathy was separated from stable hyperthyroidism by a 13 V-J signature model, with over 85% sensitivity and approximately 84% specificity obtained in cross-validation and 80%/75% obtained in testing.

As concerns this clonotype: There is no known antigen for this receptor. The junction departs from germline at one end; a sequencing error may be responsible.

In the ophthalmopathy patients, disease was moderately to severely active, with a Clinical Activity Score of 3 or more, a NOSPECS grade of 4 or more, and a duration of less than 3 months. The study excluded patients with uncontrolled infections, other autoimmune diseases, pregnancy or lactation. Diagnoses were based on clinical symptoms, serum thyroxine and TRAb, thyroid ultrasound and orbital computed tomography. PBMCs were separated from approximately 10 ml of fresh peripheral blood using Ficoll-Paque density gradient centrifugation. Total RNA was extracted with Trizol reagent, and quality was checked on an Agilent 2100 Bioanalyzer. TCR beta CDR3 regions were amplified from RNA transcripts. For the first round of RT-PCR on the TCR CDR3, the HTBI primer set was used together with the Qiagen OneStep RT-PCR kit. Libraries were constructed in a second round of multiplex PCR, after which size selection and purification were carried out. Libraries were sequenced paired-end with 100 bp reads on an Illumina HiSeq2000. In the source study's methods: SOAPnuke was used to process the raw data, removing reads that contained adapters or uncalled bases, had a mean Phred below 15, or lacked an exact match to the constant primer or identifier. High-quality paired reads were merged with COPE v1.2.5, and unique nucleotide sequences were defined as clonotypes. MiTCR v1.1 was used to align the clonotypes against IMGT TRBV, TRBD and TRBJ reference segments. Only V-J combinations with frequency above 0.0001, covering about 99% of repertoires, were analysed. A TCS score was defined as the ratio between F50 (clonal expansion) and ExV (chaos), using BLOSUM62-based TCRdist between CDR3 peptides within each V-J. Welch's t-statistics and random forest reduced around 520 V-J features to roughly 13, which were used in a naive Bayes classifier (R e1071). The raw public reads went through TCRdb reprocessing: fastp at Q25, MiXCR clone calling, in-frame beta chains kept. A single entry per CDR3 protein holds the most common genes and DNA from its merged rows. TCRdb, not the original authors, processed these V and J calls. The sample table contains hundreds of thousands of distinct CDR3 sequences; only one count was recorded for around 20% of them. Roughly 39% of the sample is taken by the ten largest.

From the cysteine through the phenylalanine, the CDR3 covers 14 amino acids. This entry keeps only the CDR3 DNA: 42 bases, framed from base 1. The germline V gene specifies MNHNS as CDR1 and SASEGT as CDR2. This TCR came from a man in his forties or fifties with Graves' ophthalmopathy. Sequenced sample: blood. The sequence links TRBV6-1 to TRBJ2-7, with no D gene named confidently. The DNA is TGTGCCAGCAGTGAAAGTACCGCGGATTACGGGCAGTACTTC. This codes for CASSESTADYGQYF.